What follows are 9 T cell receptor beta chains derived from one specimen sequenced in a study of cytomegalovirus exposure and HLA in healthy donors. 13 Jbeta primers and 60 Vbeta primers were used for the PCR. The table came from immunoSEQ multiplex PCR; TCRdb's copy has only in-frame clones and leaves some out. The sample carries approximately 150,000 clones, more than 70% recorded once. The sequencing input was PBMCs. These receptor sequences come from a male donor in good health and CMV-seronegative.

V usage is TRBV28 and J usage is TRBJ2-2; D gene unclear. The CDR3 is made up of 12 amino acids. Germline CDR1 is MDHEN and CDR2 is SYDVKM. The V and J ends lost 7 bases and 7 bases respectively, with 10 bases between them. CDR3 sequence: CASTTMGGELFF. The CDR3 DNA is TGTGCCAGCACCACTATGGGCGGGGAGCTGTTTTTT.

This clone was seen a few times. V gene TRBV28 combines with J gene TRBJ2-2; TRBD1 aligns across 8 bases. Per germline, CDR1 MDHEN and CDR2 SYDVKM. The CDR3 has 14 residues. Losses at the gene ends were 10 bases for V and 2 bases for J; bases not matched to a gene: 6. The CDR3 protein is CATSGTGNTGELFF. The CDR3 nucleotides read TGTGCCACCTCGGGGACAGGAAACACCGGGGAGCTGTTTTTT.

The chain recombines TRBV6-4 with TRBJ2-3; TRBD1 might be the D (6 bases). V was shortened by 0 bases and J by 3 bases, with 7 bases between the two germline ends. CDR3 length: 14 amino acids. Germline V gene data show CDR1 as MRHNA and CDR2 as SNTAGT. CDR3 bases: TGTGCCAGCAGTGACTCGCAGGGGACAGATACGCAGTATTTT. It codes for CASSDSQGTDTQYF.

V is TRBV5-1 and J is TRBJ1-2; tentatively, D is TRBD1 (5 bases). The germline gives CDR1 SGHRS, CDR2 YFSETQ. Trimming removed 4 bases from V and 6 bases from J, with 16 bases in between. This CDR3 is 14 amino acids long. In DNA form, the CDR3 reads TGCGCCAGCAGCGCCGAGGCAGGGTACGATGGCTACACCTTC. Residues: CASSAEAGYDGYTF.

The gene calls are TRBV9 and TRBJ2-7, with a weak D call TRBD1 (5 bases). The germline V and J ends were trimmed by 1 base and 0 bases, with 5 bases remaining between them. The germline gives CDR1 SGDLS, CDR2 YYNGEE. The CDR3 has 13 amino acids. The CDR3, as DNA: TGTGCCAGCAGCGTAAGGGGCTCCTACGAGCAGTACTTC. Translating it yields CASSVRGSYEQYF.

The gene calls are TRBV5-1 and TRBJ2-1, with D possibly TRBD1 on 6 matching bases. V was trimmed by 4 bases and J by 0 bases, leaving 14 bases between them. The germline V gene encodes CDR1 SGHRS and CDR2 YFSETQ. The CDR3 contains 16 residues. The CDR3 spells CASSPGTHSSYNEQFF. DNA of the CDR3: TGCGCCAGCAGCCCGGGGACACATAGCTCCTACAATGAGCAGTTCTTC. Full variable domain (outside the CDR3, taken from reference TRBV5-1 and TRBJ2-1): KAGVTQTPRYLIKTRGQQVTLSCSPISGHRSVSWYQQTPGQGLQFLFEYFSETQRNKGNFPGRFSGRQFSNSRSEMNVSTLELGDSALYLCASSPGTHSSYNEQFFGPGTRLTVL.

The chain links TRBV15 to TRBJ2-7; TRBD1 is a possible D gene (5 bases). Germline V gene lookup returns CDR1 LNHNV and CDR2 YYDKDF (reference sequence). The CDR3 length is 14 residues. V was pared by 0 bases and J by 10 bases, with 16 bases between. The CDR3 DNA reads TGTGCCACCAGCAGAGATCTCATCCAGACAGAACAGTACTTC. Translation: CATSRDLIQTEQYF.

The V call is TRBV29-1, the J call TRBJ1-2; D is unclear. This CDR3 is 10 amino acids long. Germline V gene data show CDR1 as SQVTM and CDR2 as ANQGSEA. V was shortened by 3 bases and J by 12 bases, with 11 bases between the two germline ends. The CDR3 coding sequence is TGCAGCGTTGATGAGGGAGGTAACACCTTC. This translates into CSVDEGGNTF.

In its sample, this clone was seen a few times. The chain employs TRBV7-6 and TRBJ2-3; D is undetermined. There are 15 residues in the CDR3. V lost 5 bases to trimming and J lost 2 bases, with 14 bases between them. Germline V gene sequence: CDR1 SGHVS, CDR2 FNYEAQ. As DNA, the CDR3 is TGTGCCAGCAGCCCTGTAGCCGTTTCCACAGATACGCAGTATTTT. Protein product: CASSPVAVSTDTQYF.